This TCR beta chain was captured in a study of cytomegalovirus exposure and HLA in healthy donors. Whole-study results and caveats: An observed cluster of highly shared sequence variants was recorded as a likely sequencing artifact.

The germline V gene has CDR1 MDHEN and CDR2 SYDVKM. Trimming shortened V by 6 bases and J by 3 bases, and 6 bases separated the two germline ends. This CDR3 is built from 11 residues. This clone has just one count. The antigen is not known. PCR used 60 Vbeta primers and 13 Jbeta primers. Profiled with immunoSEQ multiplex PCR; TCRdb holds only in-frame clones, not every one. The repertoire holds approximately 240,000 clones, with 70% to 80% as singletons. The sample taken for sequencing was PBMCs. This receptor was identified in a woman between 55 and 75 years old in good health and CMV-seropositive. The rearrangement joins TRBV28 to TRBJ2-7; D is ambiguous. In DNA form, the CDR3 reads TGTGCCAGCAGCCCACACTACGAGCAGTACTTC. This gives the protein CASSPHYEQYF.